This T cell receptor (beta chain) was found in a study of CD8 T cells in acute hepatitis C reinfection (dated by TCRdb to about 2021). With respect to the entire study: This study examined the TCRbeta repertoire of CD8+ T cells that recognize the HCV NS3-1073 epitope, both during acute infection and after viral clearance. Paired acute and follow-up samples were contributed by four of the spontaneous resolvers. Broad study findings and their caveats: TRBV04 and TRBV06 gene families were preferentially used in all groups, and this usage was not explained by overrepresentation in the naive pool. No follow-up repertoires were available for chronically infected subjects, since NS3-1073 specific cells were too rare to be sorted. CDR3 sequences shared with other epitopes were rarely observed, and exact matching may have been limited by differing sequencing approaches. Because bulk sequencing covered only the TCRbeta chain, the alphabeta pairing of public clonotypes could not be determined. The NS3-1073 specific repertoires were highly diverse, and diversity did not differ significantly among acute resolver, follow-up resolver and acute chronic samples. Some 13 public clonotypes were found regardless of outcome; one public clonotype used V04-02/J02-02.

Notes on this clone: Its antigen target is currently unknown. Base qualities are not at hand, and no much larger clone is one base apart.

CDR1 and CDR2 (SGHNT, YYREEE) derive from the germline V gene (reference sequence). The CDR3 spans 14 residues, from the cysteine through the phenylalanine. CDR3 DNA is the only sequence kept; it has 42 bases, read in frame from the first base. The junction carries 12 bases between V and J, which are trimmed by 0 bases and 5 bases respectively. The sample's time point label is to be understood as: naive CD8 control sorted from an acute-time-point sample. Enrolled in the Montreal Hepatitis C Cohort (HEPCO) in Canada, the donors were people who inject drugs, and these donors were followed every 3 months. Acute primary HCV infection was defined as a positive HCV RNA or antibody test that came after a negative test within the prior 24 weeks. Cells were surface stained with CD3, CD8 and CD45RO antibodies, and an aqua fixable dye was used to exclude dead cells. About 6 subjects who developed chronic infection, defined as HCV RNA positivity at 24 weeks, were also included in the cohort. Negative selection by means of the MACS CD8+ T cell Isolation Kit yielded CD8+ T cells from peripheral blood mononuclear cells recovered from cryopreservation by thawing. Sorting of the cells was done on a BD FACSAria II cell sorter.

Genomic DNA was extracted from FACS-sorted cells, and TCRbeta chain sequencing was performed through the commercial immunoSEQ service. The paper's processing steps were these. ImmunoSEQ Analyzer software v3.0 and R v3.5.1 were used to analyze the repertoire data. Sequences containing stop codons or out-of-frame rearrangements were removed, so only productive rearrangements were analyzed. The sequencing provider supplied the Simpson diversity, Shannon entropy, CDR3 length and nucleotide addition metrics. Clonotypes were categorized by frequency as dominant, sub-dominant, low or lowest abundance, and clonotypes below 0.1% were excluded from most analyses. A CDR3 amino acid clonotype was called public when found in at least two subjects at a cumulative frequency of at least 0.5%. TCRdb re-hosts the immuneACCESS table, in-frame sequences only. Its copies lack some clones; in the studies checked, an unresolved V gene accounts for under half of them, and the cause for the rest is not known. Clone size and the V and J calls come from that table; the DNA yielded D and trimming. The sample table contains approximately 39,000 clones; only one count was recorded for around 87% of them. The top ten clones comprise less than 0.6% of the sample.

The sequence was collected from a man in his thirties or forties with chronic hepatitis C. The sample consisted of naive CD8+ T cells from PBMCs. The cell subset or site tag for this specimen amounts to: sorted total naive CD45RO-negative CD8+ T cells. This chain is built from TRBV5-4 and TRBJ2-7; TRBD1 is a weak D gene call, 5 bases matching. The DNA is TGTGCCAGCAGCTTGGTAGGCAGGGAAGACGAGCAGTACTTC. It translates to CASSLVGREDEQYF.